This T cell receptor beta chain was identified in a study of shared clonotypes between healthy human individuals. Germline assignment: CDR1 LNHNV and CDR2 YYDKDF (reference sequence). CDR3 length: 14 amino acids. V lost 1 base and J lost 7, with 11 bases in between. The assay was immunoSEQ multiplex PCR, and TCRdb's table has in-frame clones only and misses some. The table records about 640,000 clones, less than 80% of them present only once. The source of this sequence is a woman in her twenties or thirties in good health. V usage is TRBV15 and J usage is TRBJ2-4; D may be TRBD2 (6 bases). Material: memory CD4+ T cells sorted from blood. Subset defined: CD45RA-negative fraction. CDR3 in DNA: TGTGCCACCAGCAGAGGGGGGGAAAGTAACATTCAGTACTTC. Amino acid sequence: CATSRGGESNIQYF. Supplemented by reference TRBV15 and TRBJ2-4, the full variable domain reads DAMVIQNPRYQVTQFGKPVTLSCSQTLNHNVMYWYQQKSSQAPKLLFHYYDKDFNNEADTPDNFQSRRPNTSFCFLDIRSPGLGDTAMYLCATSRGGESNIQYFGAGTRLSVL.